This T cell receptor beta chain was sequenced during a study of identical twins. Notes on the study in general: There were fewer insertions in abundant cord blood beta clonotypes, but memory repertoires showed no such pattern. Modelling approaches yielded underestimates of out-of-frame TCR alpha sharing between monozygotic twins. Twin-shared out-of-frame alpha sequences showed excess low generation probability.

TCRdb ran MiXCR on the 5' RACE reads and lists one entry per CDR3 protein. Altogether fewer than 500,000 distinct CDR3 sequences are present, around an eighth being singletons, with the ten largest covering 0.95% to 1%. Germline values: CDR1 LGHNA, CDR2 YNFKEQ. The ends were cut back, 1 base at V and 1 base at J, with 7 bases in the middle. The CDR3 has 14 amino acids. This clonotype showed up just a few times. What it binds is unknown. This sample also appeared in a second study, on yellow fever vaccine responses in identical twins.

Sequenced material: CD4+ T cells sorted from blood. The TCR originated in a woman under 30 in good health. The genes are TRBV4-2 and TRBJ1-1; D unclear. The CDR3 coding sequence is TGTGCCAGCAGCCAAGCAGGAACGAACACTGAAGCTTTCTTT. Translation gives CASSQAGTNTEAFF.